The 11 T cell receptor beta chains given below trace back to one sample, sequenced in a study of graft-versus-host responses after intestinal transplantation. Libraries were prepared by immunoSEQ multiplex PCR; TCRdb keeps only in-frame clonotypes and omits some of them. The data contain 85,000 to 100,000 clones, about 90% of them singletons. For these TCRs, the target antigens are not known. Sequencing used unstimulated CD4+ T cells sorted from spleen or lymph node cells, obtained before intestinal transplant. The receptors stem from a human donor who received an intestinal transplant.

The V call is TRBV5-1, the J call TRBJ1-2; 9 positions agree with TRBD1. In germline, CDR1 is SGHRS, CDR2 YFSETQ. V was clipped by 4 bases and J by 4 bases; unmatched bases: 5. This CDR3 contains 14 residues. The CDR3 DNA reads as TGCGCCAGCAGCCCGGGACAGGGCGTCTATGGCTACACCTTC. It yields the protein CASSPGQGVYGYTF.

The V call is TRBV5-1, the J call TRBJ1-1; 8 nucleotides line up with TRBD1. Germline CDR1 reads SGHRS; CDR2 reads YFSETQ. Unmatched junction bases numbered 3, after V lost 4 bases and J lost 7 bases. The CDR3 sequence is 12 residues long. Here the CDR3 DNA reads TGCGCCAGCAGCCCCGACAGGGGTGAAGCTTTCTTT. This sequence encodes CASSPDRGEAFF.

This chain joins TRBV28 and TRBJ1-1; D is undetermined. V lost 7 bases to trimming and J lost 3 bases, with 6 bases between them. CDR3 length equals 11 residues. Germline CDR1 reads MDHEN; CDR2 reads SYDVKM. CDR3 amino acids: CASTSDTEAFF. CDR3 bases: TGTGCCAGCACTTCCGACACTGAAGCTTTCTTT.

The gene calls are TRBV29-1 and TRBJ2-1, with 7 nucleotides matching TRBD1. Per the germline V gene, CDR1 is SQVTM and CDR2 is ANQGSEA. Trimming cost V 6 bases and J 3 bases; bases outside gene matches: 2. The CDR3 length is 12 residues. The CDR3, as DNA: TGCAGCGTCGGGACAGACTACAATGAGCAGTTCTTC. It translates to CSVGTDYNEQFF.

The V gene is TRBV6-1, the J gene TRBJ2-1; 7 positions match TRBD2. Germline loops: CDR1 MNHNS, CDR2 SASEGT. CDR3 size: 14 residues. The J segment lost 10 bases and the V segment lost 9 bases, leaving 15 bases of the junction unmatched. The CDR3 DNA reads as TGTGCCAGTATGGGGGGGAAAATACAATGGGAGCAGTTCTTC. It encodes CASMGGKIQWEQFF.

The rearrangement links TRBV18 to TRBJ2-7; 8 positions agree with TRBD1. This CDR3 contains 15 residues. The germline V gene encodes CDR1 KGHSH and CDR2 LQKENI. J gave up 5 bases and V 5 bases, and 11 bases lay outside the gene matches. This chain's CDR3 is CASSAGGQSYNEQYF. The DNA of the CDR3 is TGTGCCAGCTCAGCAGGGGGCCAATCTTACAACGAGCAGTACTTC.

This clone was seen a few times. The rearrangement links TRBV5-1 to TRBJ1-3; TRBD1 might be the D (6 bases). The CDR3 covers 13 residues. With 4 bases removed from V and 1 base from J, the gap between germline ends came to 6 bases. Germline V lookup: CDR1 SGHRS, CDR2 YFSETQ. The CDR3 here is CASSQGSGNTIYF. CDR3 bases: TGCGCCAGCAGCCAGGGGTCTGGAAACACCATATATTTT.

The CDR3 DNA reads TGTGCCAGCAACCTAGCGGGGGCCCTCCAAGAGACCCAGTACTTC. Residues: CASNLAGALQETQYF. The chain carries TRBV9 and TRBJ2-5; 10 bases are shared with TRBD2. CDR3 size: 15 residues. The germline V gene has CDR1 SGDLS and CDR2 YYNGEE. The J segment lost 1 base and the V segment lost 6 bases, leaving 6 bases of the junction unmatched.

The chain combines TRBV5-4 with TRBJ2-7, with 8 positions matching TRBD1. The CDR3 runs to 14 residues. V gave up 4 bases and J gave up 7 bases; unmatched junction bases: 10. CDR1 and CDR2 from the germline V gene are SGHNT and YYREEE (reference sequence). DNA of the CDR3: TGTGCCAGCAGCCCCTCCGGGACAGGTTTGGAGCAGTACTTC. Translating it yields CASSPSGTGLEQYF.

This clone was seen a single time. CDR3 nucleotides: TGTGCCAGCACGGGGGGACAACGCACTGAAGCTTTCTTT. Its translation is CASTGGQRTEAFF. The V gene is TRBV2, the J gene TRBJ1-1; D is perhaps TRBD1 (6 bases). The CDR3 has 13 residues. The germline gives CDR1 SNHLY, CDR2 FYNNEI. V shed 7 bases and J shed 4 bases, with 13 bases lying between them. Together with reference TRBV2 and TRBJ1-1, the CDR3 gives the full variable domain: EPEVTQTPSHQVTQMGQEVILRCVPISNHLYFYWYRQILGQKVEFLVSFYNNEISEKSEIFDDQFSVERPDGSNFTLKIRSTKLEDSAMYFCASTGGQRTEAFFGQGTRLTVV.

The chain combines TRBV4-2 with TRBJ2-1; 15 bases line up with TRBD2. The V gene end was trimmed by 4 bases and the J gene end by 12 bases; junction bases not matched to a gene: 10. Germline V gene sequence: CDR1 LGHNA, CDR2 YNFKEQ. The CDR3 is made up of 16 amino acids. CDR3 nucleotides: TGTGCCAGCAGCCGGACTAGCGGGGGGGCGTCTTTGGGGCAGTTCTTC. This encodes CASSRTSGGASLGQFF.